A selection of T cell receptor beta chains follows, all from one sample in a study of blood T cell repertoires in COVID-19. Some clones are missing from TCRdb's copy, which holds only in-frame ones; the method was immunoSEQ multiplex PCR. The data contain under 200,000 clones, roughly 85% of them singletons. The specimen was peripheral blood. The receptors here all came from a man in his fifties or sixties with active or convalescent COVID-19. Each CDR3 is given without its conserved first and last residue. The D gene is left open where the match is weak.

CDR3aa: ASSPGQTYEQY
d_gene: TRBD1
v_gene: TRBV9
j_gene: TRBJ2-7

CDR3aa: ASSSRGTGNQPQH
d_gene: TRBD1
v_gene: TRBV19
j_gene: TRBJ1-5

CDR3aa: ASSSDGHQETQY
d_gene: NA
v_gene: TRBV5-1
j_gene: TRBJ2-5

CDR3aa: ASSPGRNNEQF
d_gene: NA
v_gene: TRBV5-4
j_gene: TRBJ2-1

CDR3aa: ASSEKGQPNPEAKNIQY
d_gene: TRBD1
v_gene: TRBV2
j_gene: TRBJ2-4

CDR3aa: ASSLVAWGGSTEAF
d_gene: NA
v_gene: TRBV27
j_gene: TRBJ1-1

CDR3aa: ASSKEGEGGFENIQY
d_gene: NA
v_gene: TRBV21-1
j_gene: TRBJ2-4

CDR3aa: ASSQPWTGPSPLH
d_gene: TRBD1
v_gene: TRBV4-1
j_gene: TRBJ1-6

CDR3aa: ASGSRNEKLF
d_gene: NA
v_gene: TRBV6-5
j_gene: TRBJ1-4

CDR3aa: ASRLTGATNEKLF
d_gene: TRBD1
v_gene: TRBV5-5
j_gene: TRBJ1-4

CDR3aa: ASSSRGYEQF
d_gene: NA
v_gene: TRBV6-5
j_gene: TRBJ2-1

CDR3aa: ASSYPDSFRGYT
d_gene: NA
v_gene: TRBV6-2/TRBV6-3
j_gene: TRBJ1-2

CDR3aa: ASSFGGGWKTQY
d_gene: TRBD2
v_gene: TRBV11-2
j_gene: TRBJ2-5

CDR3aa: ASSLNQGADEQY
d_gene: TRBD1
v_gene: TRBV5-1
j_gene: TRBJ2-7

CDR3aa: ASSPPSRGNEAF
d_gene: TRBD1
v_gene: TRBV18
j_gene: TRBJ1-1

CDR3aa: ASSPEGGDTGELF
d_gene: NA
v_gene: TRBV5-1
j_gene: TRBJ2-2

CDR3aa: AISESRLAGAAEQF
d_gene: TRBD2
v_gene: TRBV10-3
j_gene: TRBJ2-1

CDR3aa: ASSPTGYNSPLH
d_gene: TRBD1
v_gene: TRBV4-1
j_gene: TRBJ1-6

CDR3aa: ASSYGGAGKETQY
d_gene: NA
v_gene: TRBV6-5
j_gene: TRBJ2-5

CDR3aa: ASSPLGQGDTQY
d_gene: TRBD1
v_gene: TRBV6-5
j_gene: TRBJ2-3

CDR3aa: ASTTGTGSNYGYT
d_gene: TRBD1
v_gene: TRBV6-5
j_gene: TRBJ1-2

CDR3aa: ASSYGPPRYEQY
d_gene: NA
v_gene: TRBV6-2/TRBV6-3
j_gene: TRBJ2-7

CDR3aa: ATHIGDSPLH
d_gene: NA
v_gene: TRBV6-5
j_gene: TRBJ1-6

CDR3aa: ASSYSSGSYNEQF
d_gene: NA
v_gene: TRBV6-6
j_gene: TRBJ2-1

CDR3aa: ASSSVWEVAF
d_gene: NA
v_gene: TRBV7-9
j_gene: TRBJ1-1

CDR3aa: ASSQEQGAPYEQY
d_gene: NA
v_gene: TRBV4-1
j_gene: TRBJ2-7

CDR3aa: ASSRTGQAGGNTIY
d_gene: TRBD1
v_gene: TRBV4-2
j_gene: TRBJ1-3

CDR3aa: ASRRTRGQETQY
d_gene: TRBD1
v_gene: TRBV6-5
j_gene: TRBJ2-5